This TCR beta chain was obtained from a study of cytomegalovirus exposure and HLA in healthy donors. Details on this clone: The antigen is unknown. One end of the junction fails to match germline, which may point to a read error.

CDR1 and CDR2 from the germline V gene are GTSNPN and SVGIG (reference sequence). CDR3 length equals 14 residues. Both 60 Vbeta primers and 13 Jbeta primers went into the PCR. Clones were sequenced by immunoSEQ multiplex PCR, and TCRdb holds only the in-frame ones, with some missing. Of about 110,000 clones in the sample, about three quarters were seen once. Overall study findings and caveats: Further analysis, carried out later, found HLA-associated TCR beta chains more clonally expanded than equally common other chains. Later genetic work tied a missense DCLRE1C variant to beta-chain V and J trimming. TCR beta sequences numbering about 17,000 were associated with HLA alleles at 0.05 false discovery rate in a later analysis. The later analysis indicated that the majority of CMV-associated TCR beta chains appeared HLA-restricted.

The sample consisted of PBMCs. The source of this sequence is a woman in her 30s in good health and CMV-seronegative. The V gene is TRBV30, the J gene TRBJ1-2; TRBD1 matches 7 bases. This CDR3 is CAWSAGGGYYVYTF. DNA of the CDR3: TGTGCCTGGAGTGCTGGAGGGGGCTACTATGTCTACACCTTC.